The entry below describes one T cell receptor beta chain. This record belongs to a study of cytomegalovirus exposure and HLA in healthy donors. PCR employed 60 Vbeta and 13 Jbeta primers. The table came from immunoSEQ multiplex PCR; TCRdb's copy has only in-frame clones and leaves some out. The sample shows 150,000 to 250,000 clones, 79% of them seen only once. CDR3 length: 15 amino acids. The trim removed 5 bases at V and 3 bases at J, leaving 7 bases unmatched. Germline lookup yields CDR1 LNHDA and CDR2 SQIVND (reference sequence). The receptor was derived from a girl between 10 and 17 years old in good health and CMV-seropositive. This sequence joins TRBV19 and TRBJ2-3; 8 nucleotides align to TRBD2. Sequencing input: PBMCs. The CDR3 nucleotides read TGTGCCAGTAGTCCTCGGGGGGGCCGTACAGATACGCAGTATTTT. Residues: CASSPRGGRTDTQYF.